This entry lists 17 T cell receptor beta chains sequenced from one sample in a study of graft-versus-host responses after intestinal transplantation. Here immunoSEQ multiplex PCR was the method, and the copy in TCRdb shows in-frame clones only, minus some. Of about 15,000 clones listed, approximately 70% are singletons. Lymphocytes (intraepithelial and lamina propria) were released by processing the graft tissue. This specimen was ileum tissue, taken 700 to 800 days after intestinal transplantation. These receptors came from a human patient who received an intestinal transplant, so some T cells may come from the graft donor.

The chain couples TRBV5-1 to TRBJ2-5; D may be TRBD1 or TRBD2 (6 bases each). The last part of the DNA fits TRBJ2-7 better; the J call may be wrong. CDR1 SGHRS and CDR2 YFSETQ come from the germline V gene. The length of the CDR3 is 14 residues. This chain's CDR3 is CASSLEGGYYEQYF. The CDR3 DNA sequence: TGCGCCAGCAGCTTGGAGGGGGGCTACTACGAGCAGTACTTC.

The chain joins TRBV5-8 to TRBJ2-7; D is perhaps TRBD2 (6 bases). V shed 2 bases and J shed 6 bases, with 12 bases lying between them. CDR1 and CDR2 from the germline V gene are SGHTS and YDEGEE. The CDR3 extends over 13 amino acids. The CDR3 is CASSLRGKGEQYF. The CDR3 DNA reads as TGTGCCAGCAGCTTACGGGGGAAGGGCGAGCAGTACTTC.

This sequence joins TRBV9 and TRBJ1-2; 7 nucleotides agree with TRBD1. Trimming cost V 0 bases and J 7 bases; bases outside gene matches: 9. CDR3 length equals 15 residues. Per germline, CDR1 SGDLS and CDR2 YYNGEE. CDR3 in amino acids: CASSVEPGQTTGYTF. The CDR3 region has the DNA TGTGCCAGCAGCGTAGAGCCGGGACAGACAACTGGCTACACCTTC.

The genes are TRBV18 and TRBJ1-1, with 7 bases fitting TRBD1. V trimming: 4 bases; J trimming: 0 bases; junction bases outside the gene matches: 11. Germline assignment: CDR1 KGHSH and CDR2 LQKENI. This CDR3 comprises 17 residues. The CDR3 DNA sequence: TGTGCCAGCTCACGGGCCCGAGGGGGCGGGATGAACACTGAAGCTTTCTTT. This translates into CASSRARGGGMNTEAFF.

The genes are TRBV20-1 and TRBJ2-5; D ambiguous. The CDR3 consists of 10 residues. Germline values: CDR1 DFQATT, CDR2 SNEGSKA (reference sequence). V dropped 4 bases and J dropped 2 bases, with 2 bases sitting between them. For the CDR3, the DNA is TGCAGTGCTATACAAGAGACCCAGTACTTC. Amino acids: CSAIQETQYF.

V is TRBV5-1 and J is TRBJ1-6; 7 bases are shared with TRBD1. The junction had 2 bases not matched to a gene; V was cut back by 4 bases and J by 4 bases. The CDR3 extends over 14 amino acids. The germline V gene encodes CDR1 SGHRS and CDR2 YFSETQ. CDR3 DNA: TGCGCCAGCAGCCCGACAGGGTATAATTCACCCCTCCACTTT. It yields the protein CASSPTGYNSPLHF.

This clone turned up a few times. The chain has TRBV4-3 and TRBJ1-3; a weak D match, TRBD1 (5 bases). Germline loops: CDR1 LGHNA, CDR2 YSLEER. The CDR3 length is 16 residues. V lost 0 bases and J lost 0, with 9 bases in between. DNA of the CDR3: TGCGCCAGCAGCCAAGATCCGGGGGGCTCTGGAAACACCATATATTTT. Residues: CASSQDPGGSGNTIYF.

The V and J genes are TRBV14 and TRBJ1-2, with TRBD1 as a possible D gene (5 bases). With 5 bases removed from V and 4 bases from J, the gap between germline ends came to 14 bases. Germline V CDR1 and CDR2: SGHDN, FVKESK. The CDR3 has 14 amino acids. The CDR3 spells CASSSRDGLYGYTF. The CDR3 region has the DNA TGTGCCAGCAGCAGCCGGGACGGCCTCTATGGCTACACCTTC.

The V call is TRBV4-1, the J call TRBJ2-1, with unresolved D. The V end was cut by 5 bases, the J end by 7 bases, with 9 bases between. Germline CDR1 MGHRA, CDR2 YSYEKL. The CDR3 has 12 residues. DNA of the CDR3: TGCGCCAGCAGCAATTTCAAGAATGAGCAGTTCTTC. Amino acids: CASSNFKNEQFF.

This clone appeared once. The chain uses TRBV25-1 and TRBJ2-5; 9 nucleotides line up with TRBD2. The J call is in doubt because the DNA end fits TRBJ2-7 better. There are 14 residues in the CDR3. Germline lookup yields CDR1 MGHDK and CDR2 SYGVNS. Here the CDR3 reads CASSHAGGPYEQYF. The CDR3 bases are TGTGCCAGCAGCCACGCGGGGGGGCCCTACGAGCAGTACTTC.

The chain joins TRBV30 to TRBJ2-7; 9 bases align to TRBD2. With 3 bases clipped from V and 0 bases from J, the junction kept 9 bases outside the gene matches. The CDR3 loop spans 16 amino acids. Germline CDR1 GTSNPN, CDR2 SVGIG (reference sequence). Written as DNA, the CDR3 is TGTGCCTGGAGAGGGCAACTAGCGGGCAGCTCCTACGAGCAGTACTTC. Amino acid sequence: CAWRGQLAGSSYEQYF. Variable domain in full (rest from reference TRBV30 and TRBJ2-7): SQTIHQWPATLVQPVGSPLSLECTVEGTSNPNLYWYRQAAGRGLQLLFYSVGIGQISSEVPQNLSASRPQDRQFILSSKKLLLSDSGFYLCAWRGQLAGSSYEQYFGPGTRLTVT.

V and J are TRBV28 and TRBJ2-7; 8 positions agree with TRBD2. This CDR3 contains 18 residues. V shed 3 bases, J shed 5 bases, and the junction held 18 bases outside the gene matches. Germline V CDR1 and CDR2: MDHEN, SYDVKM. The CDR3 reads CASSLVAGRASGRDEQYF. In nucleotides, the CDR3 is TGTGCCAGCAGTTTGGTGGCAGGGAGGGCCAGCGGGAGAGACGAGCAGTACTTC.

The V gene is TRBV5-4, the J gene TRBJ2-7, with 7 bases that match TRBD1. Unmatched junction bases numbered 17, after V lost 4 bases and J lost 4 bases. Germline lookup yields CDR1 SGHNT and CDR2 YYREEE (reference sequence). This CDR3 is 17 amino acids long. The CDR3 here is CASSKEVGTDFTYEQYF. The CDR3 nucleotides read TGTGCCAGCAGCAAGGAGGTGGGGACAGACTTCACTTACGAGCAGTACTTC.

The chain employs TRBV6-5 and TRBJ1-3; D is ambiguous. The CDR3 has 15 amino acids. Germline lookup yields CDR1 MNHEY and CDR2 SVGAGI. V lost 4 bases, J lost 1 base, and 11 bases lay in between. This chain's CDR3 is CASSSIRSSGNTIYF. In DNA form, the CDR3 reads TGTGCCAGCAGTTCCATCCGGTCGTCTGGAAACACCATATATTTT.

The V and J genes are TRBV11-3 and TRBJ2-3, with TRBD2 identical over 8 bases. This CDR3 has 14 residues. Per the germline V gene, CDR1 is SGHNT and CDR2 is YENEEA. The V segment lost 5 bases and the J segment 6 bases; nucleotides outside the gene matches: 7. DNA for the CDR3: TGTGCCAGCAGCCCAGGGACTAGGGAGGATACGCAGTATTTT. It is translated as CASSPGTREDTQYF.

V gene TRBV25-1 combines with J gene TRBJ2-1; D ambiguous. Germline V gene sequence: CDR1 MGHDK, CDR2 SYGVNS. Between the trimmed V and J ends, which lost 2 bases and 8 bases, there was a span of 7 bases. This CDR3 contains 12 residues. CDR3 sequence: CASSETPHEQFF. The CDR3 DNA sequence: TGTGCCAGCAGTGAAACCCCCCATGAGCAGTTCTTC.

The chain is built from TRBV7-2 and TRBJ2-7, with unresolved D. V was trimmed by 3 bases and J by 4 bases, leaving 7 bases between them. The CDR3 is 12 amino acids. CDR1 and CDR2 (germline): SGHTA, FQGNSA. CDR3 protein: CASSFRAYEQYF. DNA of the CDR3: TGTGCCAGCAGCTTCCGGGCTTACGAGCAGTACTTC.